The 30 T cell receptor beta chains given below trace back to one sample, sequenced in a study of shared clonotypes between healthy human individuals. Using immunoSEQ multiplex PCR, the repertoire was profiled, and TCRdb retains in-frame clones only, with some absent. The sample shows about 690,000 clones, 90% of them seen only once. The sample taken for sequencing was memory CD8+ T cells from PBMCs. Specified subset: CD45RO+ cells pooled with CCR7-negative TemRA cells. Every receptor here comes from a man aged 18 to 30 in good health. Some clones in this sample may be carry-over from other donors' samples.

Concerning this clone itself: In the same sample, other DNA sequences code for this CDR3. This chain links TRBV5-4 with TRBJ2-7; 8 nucleotides line up with TRBD2. V lost 4 bases to trimming and J lost 0 bases; unmatched junction nucleotides: 3. Per the germline V gene, CDR1 is SGHNT and CDR2 is YYREEE (reference sequence). The CDR3 runs to 14 residues. The CDR3 spells CASSRTSGSYEQYF. The CDR3 region has the DNA TGTGCCAGCAGCCGTACTAGCGGCTCCTACGAGCAGTACTTC. The full variable domain, with the rest looked up from reference TRBV5-4 and TRBJ2-7, is ETGVTQSPTHLIKTRGQQVTLRCSSQSGHNTVSWYQQALGQGPQFIFQYYREEENGRGNFPPRFSGLQFPNYSSELNVNALELDDSALYLCASSRTSGSYEQYFGPGTRLTVT.

The chain has TRBV27 and TRBJ2-7; 7 bases are a match to TRBD1. Germline values: CDR1 MNHEY, CDR2 SMNVEV (reference sequence). With V trimmed by 8 bases and J by 2 bases, 6 bases remained unmatched. The CDR3 sequence is 13 residues long. CDR3 loop: CASGPGQAYEQYF. The CDR3 DNA sequence: TGTGCCAGCGGTCCAGGACAGGCCTACGAGCAGTACTTC.

This clone was seen just once. The identical CDR3 is also encoded by other nucleotide sequences in the sample. This chain joins TRBV27 and TRBJ2-7, with TRBD1 matching 11 bases. Unmatched junction bases numbered 4, after V lost 3 bases and J lost 3 bases. There are 15 residues in the CDR3. CDR1 and CDR2 from the germline V gene are MNHEY and SMNVEV (reference sequence). The CDR3 region is CASSLLGTGGYEQYF. The CDR3 coding sequence is TGTGCCAGCAGTTTGCTAGGGACAGGGGGCTACGAGCAGTACTTC.

For this clone: The sample contains more than one DNA sequence encoding this CDR3. The rearrangement uses TRBV5-1 and TRBJ2-1; 12 positions agree with TRBD2. CDR3 length: 16 residues. J was trimmed by 4 bases and V by 0 bases; bases with no gene match: 2. Germline CDR1 is SGHRS and CDR2 is YFSETQ. CDR3 region: CASSLGLAGVYNEQFF. In DNA form, the CDR3 reads TGCGCCAGCAGCTTGGGACTAGCGGGAGTTTACAATGAGCAGTTCTTC.

This clone was found once. Other DNA variants within this sample encode the same CDR3. The gene calls are TRBV9 and TRBJ1-5; 8 bases line up with TRBD1. This CDR3 spans 15 amino acids. Germline V lookup: CDR1 SGDLS, CDR2 YYNGEE. The ends lost 0 bases at V and 3 bases at J; junction bases unmatched: 2. The CDR3 DNA is TGTGCCAGCAGCGTAGGGACAGGGTTCAATCAGCCCCAGCATTTT. Amino acids: CASSVGTGFNQPQHF.

As regards this clone: The identical CDR3 is also encoded by other nucleotide sequences in the sample. The chain joins TRBV9 to TRBJ1-1; D might be TRBD1 (6 bases). Germline CDR1 reads SGDLS; CDR2 reads YYNGEE. This CDR3 is built from 13 residues. Deletions cut 2 bases from V and 5 bases from J, with 10 bases between. The CDR3 nucleotides are TGTGCCAGCAGCGTTGGGGGGCGAACTGAAGCTTTCTTT. Protein product: CASSVGGRTEAFF.

The chain has TRBV18 and TRBJ2-7; D is uncertain. CDR3 length: 13 amino acids. CDR1 KGHSH and CDR2 LQKENI come from the germline V gene. The V gene lost 1 base and the J gene lost 2 bases, with 6 bases spanning the gap. The CDR3 nucleotides read TGTGCCAGCTCACCACGGGAAACCTACGAGCAGTACTTC. The encoded protein is CASSPRETYEQYF.

The genes are TRBV7-9 and TRBJ2-3; TRBD2 might be the D (5 bases). From germline, CDR1 is SEHNR and CDR2 FQNEAQ (reference sequence). Trimming left V 1 base short and J 8 bases short, with 10 bases between. The CDR3 loop spans 13 amino acids. CDR3: CASSLVMGSTQYF. The CDR3 nucleotides read TGTGCCAGCAGCTTAGTCATGGGGAGTACGCAGTATTTT.

The chain combines TRBV15 with TRBJ2-7; D is unclear. V was trimmed by 5 bases and J by 0 bases, leaving 11 bases between them. The CDR3 is made up of 14 amino acids. The germline V gene has CDR1 LNHNV and CDR2 YYDKDF (reference sequence). In DNA form, the CDR3 reads TGTGCCACCAGCCCCCGGCAGACCTCCTACGAGCAGTACTTC. It specifies CATSPRQTSYEQYF.

The chain uses TRBV27 and TRBJ1-5; TRBD1 matches at 8 bases. The trim removed 2 bases at V and 2 bases at J, leaving 2 bases unmatched. Per the germline V gene, CDR1 is MNHEY and CDR2 is SMNVEV (reference sequence). CDR3 size: 15 residues. CDR3: CASSLDRGGNQPQHF. The DNA of the CDR3 is TGTGCCAGCAGTTTAGACAGGGGCGGCAATCAGCCCCAGCATTTT.

V and J are TRBV11-2 and TRBJ2-7; tentatively, D is TRBD1 (6 bases). The germline V gene has CDR1 SGHAT and CDR2 FQNNGV. The CDR3 contains 13 residues. Trimming removed 7 bases from V and 3 bases from J, with 13 bases in between. The CDR3 spells CASIRAQGYEQYF. CDR3 nucleotides: TGTGCCAGCATTCGGGCACAGGGCTACGAGCAGTACTTC.

The V gene is TRBV2, the J gene TRBJ2-7; 8 nucleotides align to TRBD1. The junction had 15 bases not matched to a gene; V was cut back by 6 bases and J by 5 bases. The CDR3 is 16 amino acids. Germline V gene data show CDR1 as SNHLY and CDR2 as FYNNEI. CDR3 sequence reads: CASSPGWTGPRDEQYF. CDR3 bases: TGTGCCAGCAGCCCCGGCTGGACAGGGCCCAGGGACGAGCAGTACTTC.

The CDR3 reads CASSEKSEREFSYEQYF. The CDR3 DNA reads as TGTGCCAGCAGCGAGAAGTCTGAGCGGGAGTTTTCCTACGAGCAGTACTTC. V is TRBV9 and J is TRBJ2-7; 8 positions agree with TRBD2. The CDR3 length is 17 residues. Germline V gene sequence: CDR1 SGDLS, CDR2 YYNGEE. Trimming cost V 3 bases and J 1 base; bases outside gene matches: 12.

This chain connects TRBV11-3 to TRBJ2-1, with D perhaps being TRBD1 or TRBD2 (6 bases each). CDR3 length: 16 residues. The V gene lost 0 bases and the J gene lost 0 bases, with 9 bases spanning the gap. The germline gives CDR1 SGHNT, CDR2 YENEEA. CDR3: CASSLEGGSSYNEQFF. The CDR3 DNA follows: TGTGCCAGCAGCTTAGAAGGGGGGAGCTCCTACAATGAGCAGTTCTTC. Complete variable domain (other parts from reference TRBV11-3 and TRBJ2-1): EAGVVQSPRYKIIEKKQPVAFWCNPISGHNTLYWYLQNLGQGPELLIRYENEEAVDDSQLPKDRFSAERLKGVDSTLKIQPAELGDSAVYLCASSLEGGSSYNEQFFGPGTRLTVL.

This chain connects TRBV6-5 to TRBJ2-7, with 7 bases aligning to TRBD2. The CDR3 has 16 amino acids. In germline, CDR1 is MNHEY, CDR2 SVGAGI. Germline trimming cut 4 bases from V and 7 bases from J; bases unmatched to any gene: 16. In DNA form, the CDR3 reads TGTGCCAGCAGTTCCCAGAGGCTAGCGGACCTACTAGAGCAGTACTTC. Amino acids: CASSSQRLADLLEQYF.

The chain couples TRBV11-2 to TRBJ2-1; 7 nucleotides line up with TRBD2. Germline CDR1 and CDR2: SGHAT and FQNNGV. The CDR3 extends over 14 amino acids. With 3 bases clipped from V and 10 bases from J, the junction kept 9 bases outside the gene matches. The CDR3 DNA is TGTGCCAGCAGCTTCGGGACTATCTACAGGGAGCAGTTCTTC. Protein product: CASSFGTIYREQFF. The complete variable domain, with remaining parts taken from reference TRBV11-2 and TRBJ2-1, reads EAGVAQSPRYKIIEKRQSVAFWCNPISGHATLYWYQQILGQGPKLLIQFQNNGVVDDSQLPKDRFSAERLKGVDSTLKIQPAKLEDSAVYLCASSFGTIYREQFFGPGTRLTVL.

The chain has TRBV7-9 and TRBJ2-1; no firm D call. The CDR3 sequence is 12 residues long. Trimming cost V 5 bases and J 9 bases, with 11 bases left between them. CDR1 and CDR2 from the germline V gene are SEHNR and FQNEAQ (reference sequence). This CDR3 is CASSPLLREQFF. DNA for the CDR3: TGTGCCAGCAGCCCCTTATTGCGTGAGCAGTTCTTC.

J is TRBJ2-7 and V is TRBV28; D uncertain. CDR3 size: 11 residues. Trimming removed 9 bases from V and 5 bases from J, with 11 bases in between. CDR1 is MDHEN, CDR2 SYDVKM, per germline. CDR3 protein: CASAWSNEQYF. The CDR3 nucleotides are TGTGCCAGTGCTTGGAGTAACGAGCAGTACTTC.

This clone was counted a single time. The gene calls are TRBV28 and TRBJ2-7, with D hard to call. In germline, CDR1 is MDHEN, CDR2 SYDVKM. There are 15 residues in the CDR3. The germline V and J ends were trimmed by 1 base and 0 bases, with 10 bases remaining between them. CDR3 protein: CASSLLVSSSYEQYF. As DNA, the CDR3 is TGTGCCAGCAGTTTATTAGTCAGCAGCTCCTACGAGCAGTACTTC. The full variable domain, in which reference TRBV28 and TRBJ2-7 provide the parts outside the CDR3, is DVKVTQSSRYLVKRTGEKVFLECVQDMDHENMFWYRQDPGLGLRLIYFSYDVKMKEKGDIPEGYSVSREKKERFSLILESASTNQTSMYLCASSLLVSSSYEQYFGPGTRLTVT.

J is TRBJ2-3 and V is TRBV7-9; possible D gene TRBD2, 5 bases. Germline V gives CDR1 SEHNR, CDR2 FQNEAQ (reference sequence). This CDR3 comprises 14 residues. Trimming cost V 6 bases and J 2 bases, with 12 bases left between them. CDR3 nucleotide sequence: TGTGCCAGCAGAGCGCGGACTTACACAGATACGCAGTATTTT. It is translated as CASRARTYTDTQYF.

This chain uses TRBV9 with TRBJ2-1; 9 nucleotides match TRBD2. V gave up 5 bases and J gave up 0 bases; unmatched junction bases: 6. Germline lookup yields CDR1 SGDLS and CDR2 YYNGEE. The CDR3 is 16 residues long. CDR3: CASSDHSGSSYNEQFF. The CDR3 region has the DNA TGTGCCAGCAGTGACCATAGCGGGAGCTCCTACAATGAGCAGTTCTTC.

The gene calls are TRBV27 and TRBJ2-4; no clear D. CDR1 is MNHEY and CDR2 is SMNVEV in the germline V gene (reference sequence). Between the trimmed V and J ends, which lost 7 bases and 0 bases, there was a span of 10 bases. This CDR3 has 14 residues. In nucleotides, the CDR3 is TGTGCCAGCACCATTACACTAGCCAAAAACATTCAGTACTTC. Translated: CASTITLAKNIQYF.

This chain joins TRBV28 and TRBJ2-1; TRBD2 aligns across 10 bases. V was pared by 5 bases and J by 3 bases, with 10 bases of the junction left unmatched. The CDR3 contains 17 residues. Germline values: CDR1 MDHEN, CDR2 SYDVKM. In DNA, the CDR3 is TGTGCCAGCAGTCCCCGCGGGGGACTAGCGCTCTACAATGAGCAGTTCTTC. This translates into CASSPRGGLALYNEQFF.

The chain is built from TRBV25-1 and TRBJ2-7; D not certain. Trimming removed 8 bases from V and 0 bases from J, with 17 bases in between. This CDR3 comprises 15 residues. Germline V gene data show CDR1 as MGHDK and CDR2 as SYGVNS. The CDR3 coding sequence is TGTGCCAGCGGGTCGTACGGAACCTTCTCCTACGAGCAGTACTTC. Protein: CASGSYGTFSYEQYF.

The chain is built from TRBV28 and TRBJ2-6; 9 nucleotides agree with TRBD2. With V trimmed by 2 bases and J by 0 bases, 5 bases remained unmatched. This CDR3 has 18 amino acids. CDR1 and CDR2 (germline): MDHEN, SYDVKM. The DNA for the CDR3 is TGTGCCAGCAGTTTAGTTCTAGCGGGATACTCTGGGGCCAACGTCCTGACTTTC. Residues: CASSLVLAGYSGANVLTF. The full variable domain, completed using reference TRBV28 and TRBJ2-6, is DVKVTQSSRYLVKRTGEKVFLECVQDMDHENMFWYRQDPGLGLRLIYFSYDVKMKEKGDIPEGYSVSREKKERFSLILESASTNQTSMYLCASSLVLAGYSGANVLTFGAGSRLTVL.

This clone occurred once. The CDR3 spells CASSNNLALEQYF. DNA of the CDR3: TGTGCCAGCAGCAATAATCTAGCTCTTGAGCAGTACTTC. The chain joins TRBV27 to TRBJ2-7; maybe TRBD2 (5 bases). The CDR3 consists of 13 residues. Trimming shortened V by 6 bases and J by 7 bases, and 16 bases separated the two germline ends. The germline gives CDR1 MNHEY, CDR2 SMNVEV (reference sequence).

Here the CDR3 DNA reads TGTGCCAGCAGCGCGCGGGACGAGCAGTACTTC. This translates into CASSARDEQYF. The chain uses TRBV13 and TRBJ2-7; D is possibly TRBD2 (5 bases). CDR1 PRHDT and CDR2 FYEKMQ come from the germline V gene (reference sequence). Trimming shortened V by 5 bases and J by 5 bases, and 7 bases separated the two germline ends. This CDR3 comprises 11 residues.

The chain links TRBV6-5 to TRBJ1-4; D unresolved. Germline CDR1 reads MNHEY; CDR2 reads SVGAGI. The V gene lost 0 bases and the J gene lost 7 bases, with 15 bases spanning the gap. The CDR3 is 16 amino acids. Written as DNA, the CDR3 is TGTGCCAGCAGTTACTCCCGTGATACTCAGAGTGAAAAACTGTTTTTT. Protein sequence: CASSYSRDTQSEKLFF.

The chain couples TRBV28 to TRBJ2-3, with 15 bases identical to TRBD2. The J segment lost 7 bases and the V segment lost 4 bases, leaving 3 bases of the junction unmatched. Germline V gene data show CDR1 as MDHEN and CDR2 as SYDVKM. The CDR3 sequence is 15 residues long. The CDR3 nucleotides are TGTGCCAGCAGTTCCGGGACTAGCGGGGGGTATACGCAGTATTTT. It yields the protein CASSSGTSGGYTQYF.

This chain links TRBV4-2 with TRBJ1-1, with TRBD1 matching 10 bases. This CDR3 contains 17 residues. Germline V gene data show CDR1 as LGHNA and CDR2 as YNFKEQ. V gave up 4 bases and J gave up 0 bases; unmatched junction bases: 8. The CDR3, as DNA: TGTGCCAGCAGCCTCGGACAGGGGGAAGAACTGAACACTGAAGCTTTCTTT. Its protein is CASSLGQGEELNTEAFF.